Below are 15 T cell receptor beta chains sequenced from a single sample in a study of PD-L1 blockade in urothelial cancer. Time point given: pretreatment peripheral blood. TCRdb's copy holds only in-frame clones and misses some; the assay was immunoSEQ multiplex PCR. The data show tens of thousands of clones, 81% seen once. The sequences come from PBMCs, collected around atezolizumab (anti-PD-L1) treatment. These receptor sequences come from a man in his 70s with urothelial cancer.

The genes are TRBV10-3 and TRBJ1-5; D gene uncertain. Germline values: CDR1 ENHRY, CDR2 SYGVKD. This CDR3 spans 14 amino acids. V lost 3 bases and J 2 bases, leaving 8 bases between the germline ends. CDR3 DNA: TGTGCCATCAGTGAACATAACGGCAATCAGCCCCAGCATTTT. This codes for CAISEHNGNQPQHF.

This sequence joins TRBV9 and TRBJ2-7; D is unresolved. The CDR3 consists of 13 residues. The V end lost 4 bases, the J end lost 8 bases, and 16 bases lay between the germline ends. Germline values: CDR1 SGDLS, CDR2 YYNGEE. The CDR3 nucleotides are TGTGCCAGCAGCCCCCAGGAAAATAACAAGCAGTACTTC. This encodes CASSPQENNKQYF.

The gene calls are TRBV19 and TRBJ1-4; the D is unclear. Trimming cost V 7 bases and J 0 bases, with 12 bases left between them. The CDR3 covers 15 residues. The germline CDR1 and CDR2 sequences are LNHDA and SQIVND (reference sequence). The DNA for the CDR3 is TGTGCCAGTAACAAGGAGATTACAACTAATGAAAAACTGTTTTTT. This gives the protein CASNKEITTNEKLFF. Using reference TRBV19 and TRBJ1-4 for the parts outside the CDR3, the full variable domain is DGGITQSPKYLFRKEGQNVTLSCEQNLNHDAMYWYRQDPGQGLRLIYYSQIVNDFQKGDIAEGYSVSREKKESFPLTVTSAQKNPTAFYLCASNKEITTNEKLFFGSGTQLSVL.

This clone appeared a few times. The chain uses TRBV4-3 and TRBJ1-2; D remains unclear. The CDR3 totals 12 residues. Looked up from germline, CDR1 is LGHNA and CDR2 is YSLEER. Trimming cost V 3 bases and J 6 bases, with 8 bases left between them. CDR3 region: CASSHDGDGYTF. DNA for the CDR3: TGCGCCAGCAGCCATGACGGGGATGGCTACACCTTC.

The chain is built from TRBV6-1 and TRBJ1-5, with a weak D call TRBD1 (5 bases). CDR3 length equals 14 residues. The germline V gene encodes CDR1 MNHNS and CDR2 SASEGT. Trimming took 3 bases from V and 6 from J, leaving 12 bases between them. The CDR3 here is CASSEGGWGQPQHF. In nucleotides, the CDR3 is TGTGCCAGCAGTGAGGGGGGATGGGGTCAGCCCCAGCATTTT.

The chain joins TRBV7-9 to TRBJ2-5; D ambiguous. The CDR3 length is 11 residues. Trimming took off 5 bases at V and 8 bases at J, with 9 bases between the two ends. Per germline, CDR1 SEHNR and CDR2 FQNEAQ (reference sequence). The CDR3 loop is CASSQESTQYF. Here the CDR3 DNA reads TGTGCCAGCAGCCAAGAGAGTACCCAGTACTTC.

On this clone itself: The sample contains more than one DNA sequence encoding this CDR3. The chain joins TRBV11-3 to TRBJ2-3, with D perhaps matching TRBD1 (6 bases). Germline V CDR1 and CDR2: SGHNT, YENEEA. Trimming took 0 bases from V and 0 from J, leaving 7 bases between them. This CDR3 contains 15 residues. The CDR3 coding sequence is TGTGCCAGCAGCTTAGAGGGGGCTAGCACAGATACGCAGTATTTT. Protein sequence: CASSLEGASTDTQYF.

The sample holds one count of this clone. This chain joins TRBV7-9 and TRBJ2-2, with D possibly TRBD1 on 7 matching bases. Germline CDR1 reads SEHNR; CDR2 reads FQNEAQ (reference sequence). V dropped 5 bases and J dropped 4 bases, with 14 bases sitting between them. This CDR3 comprises 15 residues. The CDR3 protein is CASSNRQGGTGELFF. The CDR3 DNA sequence: TGTGCCAGCAGCAATAGACAGGGAGGCACCGGGGAGCTGTTTTTT. The entire variable domain, with the rest obtained from reference TRBV7-9 and TRBJ2-2, is as follows: DTGVSQNPRHKITKRGQNVTFRCDPISEHNRLYWYRQTLGQGPEFLTYFQNEAQLEKSRLLSDRFSAERPKGSFSTLEIQRTEQGDSAMYLCASSNRQGGTGELFFGEGSRLTVL.

The chain recombines TRBV2 with TRBJ2-7, with TRBD2 matching over 8 bases. Germline assignment: CDR1 SNHLY and CDR2 FYNNEI. CDR3 length equals 14 residues. The junction had 6 bases not matched to a gene; V was cut back by 4 bases and J by 4 bases. As DNA, the CDR3 is TGTGCCAGCAGTGTACGGGAGGGTAATTACGAGCAGTACTTC. The encoded protein is CASSVREGNYEQYF.

The gene calls are TRBV25-1 and TRBJ1-1; D gene unclear. Looked up from germline, CDR1 is MGHDK and CDR2 is SYGVNS. The CDR3 has 11 residues. Deletions cut 6 bases from V and 4 bases from J, with 6 bases between. CDR3: CASRISTEAFF. The CDR3 bases are TGTGCCAGCAGAATTAGCACTGAAGCTTTCTTT. Full variable domain (rest looked up from reference TRBV25-1 and TRBJ1-1): EADIYQTPRYLVIGTGKKITLECSQTMGHDKMYWYQQDPGMELHLIHYSYGVNSTEKGDLSSESTVSRIRTEHFPLTLESARPSHTSQYLCASRISTEAFFGQGTRLTVV.

The chain combines TRBV4-1 with TRBJ2-5; D may be TRBD2 (6 bases). CDR1 is MGHRA, CDR2 YSYEKL, per germline. V lost 1 base and J lost 3, with 12 bases in between. The CDR3 extends over 15 amino acids. The DNA of the CDR3 is TGCGCCAGCAGCCAAGCCGAGGACTACGAAGAGACCCAGTACTTC. Encoded protein: CASSQAEDYEETQYF.

The chain employs TRBV10-2 and TRBJ2-3, with 9 bases aligning to TRBD2. There are 19 residues in the CDR3. The V and J ends lost 3 bases and 0 bases, in that order; junction bases with no gene match: 13. Looked up from germline, CDR1 is WSHSY and CDR2 is SAAADI. This CDR3 is CASSEPYSGSMDSTDTQYF. For the CDR3, the DNA is TGCGCCAGCAGTGAACCTTATAGCGGGAGCATGGATAGCACAGATACGCAGTATTTT.

Of note for this clone: Other DNA sequences of this sample code for an identical CDR3. This chain uses TRBV28 with TRBJ1-5; D unresolved. CDR3 length: 13 residues. CDR1 and CDR2 (germline): MDHEN, SYDVKM. V was shortened by 6 bases and J by 0 bases, with 6 bases between the two germline ends. The chain's CDR3 is CASSPYSNQPQHF. The CDR3 coding sequence is TGTGCCAGCAGCCCCTATAGCAATCAGCCCCAGCATTTT. Full variable domain (missing parts from reference TRBV28 and TRBJ1-5): DVKVTQSSRYLVKRTGEKVFLECVQDMDHENMFWYRQDPGLGLRLIYFSYDVKMKEKGDIPEGYSVSREKKERFSLILESASTNQTSMYLCASSPYSNQPQHFGDGTRLSIL.

About this clone itself: An end of the junction differs from the germline gene, which may be a read error. The J gene is TRBJ1-3, the V gene TRBV19, with a possible D match to TRBD1 (6 bases). Germline V gene lookup returns CDR1 LNHDA and CDR2 SQIVND (reference sequence). CDR3 size: 14 residues. In nucleotides, the CDR3 is TGTGCAAGTACGAGGGGGAGCTCTGGAAACACCATATATTTT. This gives the protein CASTRGSSGNTIYF.

This rearrangement joins TRBV5-1 to TRBJ2-1, with TRBD1 matching over 8 bases. V shed 6 bases and J 4 bases; nucleotides not matched to a gene: 6. CDR3 length: 14 amino acids. Germline CDR1 is SGHRS and CDR2 is YFSETQ. CDR3 DNA sequence: TGCGCCAGCACGACAGGGGTCCCTTACAATGAGCAGTTCTTC. It codes for CASTTGVPYNEQFF. Full variable domain (remainder filled in from reference TRBV5-1 and TRBJ2-1): KAGVTQTPRYLIKTRGQQVTLSCSPISGHRSVSWYQQTPGQGLQFLFEYFSETQRNKGNFPGRFSGRQFSNSRSEMNVSTLELGDSALYLCASTTGVPYNEQFFGPGTRLTVL.